Sequencing of this T cell receptor (beta chain) was carried out in a study of blood T cells in healthy people across ages. This clonotype turned up a few times. Primed by a sample-barcoded 5' primer and a J-beta primer mix, a second PCR proceeded for 7 to 11 cycles. TCRdb itself ran the 5' RACE reads through MiXCR, one entry per CDR3 protein. The sample records 550,000 to 750,000 distinct CDR3 sequences, under 25% being singletons. The CDR3 has 14 residues. The germline V gene encodes CDR1 MDHEN and CDR2 SYDVKM. Trimming shortened V by 7 bases and J by 1 base, and 13 bases separated the two germline ends.

The sample comprised blood. The rearrangement joins TRBV28 to TRBJ1-1; D is unclear. This sequence originates from a man aged 70-80 years in good health. DNA for the CDR3: TGTGCCAGCAAAAACGGCGTCAGGAACACTGAAGCTTTCTTT. Translated, it gives CASKNGVRNTEAFF.